This entry describes one TCR beta chain. Compared with germline, one end of the junction differs, possibly owing to a read error. This sample was included in a study of shared clonotypes between healthy human individuals. Sequencing was performed with immunoSEQ multiplex PCR; in TCRdb, only in-frame clones are kept and a portion is missing. The sample contains approximately 2.1 million clones, approximately 93% of which appear only once. The germline gives CDR1 SEHNR, CDR2 FQNEAQ (reference sequence). This CDR3 has 14 amino acids. The source of this sequence is a man younger than 30 in good health. Some clones in this sample may be carry-over from other donors' samples. J is TRBJ2-7 and V is TRBV7-9, with D perhaps TRBD1 (9 bases). Specimen: naive CD4+ T cells from PBMCs. The subset: CD45RA+ positively selected. Written as DNA, the CDR3 is TGTGCCAGCAGCATAGCGGGACAGGGTTACGAGCAGTACTTC. This codes for CASSIAGQGYEQYF.